Detailed here is one T cell receptor (beta chain). This sample was included in a study of blood T cell repertoires in COVID-19. Overall study: Italy, Spain and the United States were the sources of the convalescent and acute COVID-19 samples. In each case, the material was cDNA or gDNA derived from T cells, B-cell-depleted T cells, or PBMCs.

Looked up from germline, CDR1 is MGHDK and CDR2 is SYGVNS. V gave up 6 bases and J gave up 4 bases; unmatched junction bases: 3. The CDR3 has 13 residues. Original data processing: Counts of nucleated cells, estimated from reference gene primer amplification, were obtained. Using immunoSEQ multiplex PCR, the repertoire was profiled, and TCRdb retains in-frame clones only, with some absent. D and trimming come from the DNA, and the V and J calls and clone size come from that table. The table shows about 44,000 clones, with around 80% occurring only once. The genes are TRBV25-1 and TRBJ1-2; 9 nucleotides line up with TRBD1. Sequencing was performed on peripheral blood. This receptor was identified in a human donor in a cohort sampled during active COVID-19. This CDR3 is CASRGTGSYGYTF. In nucleotides, the CDR3 is TGTGCCAGCAGGGGGACAGGGTCCTATGGCTACACCTTC.